One sample yielded the 18 T cell receptor beta chains listed below, sequenced in a study of blood T cell repertoires in COVID-19 (dated by TCRdb to the early 2020s). Library prep was done by the immunoSEQ multiplex PCR assay. TCRdb retrieved this table from immuneACCESS and kept in-frame rearrangements only. Not all clones are present; in checked studies, unresolved V genes account for under half, and no reason is known for the remainder. Across this sample there are 200,000 to 300,000 clones, with around 88% seen only once. The ten largest clonotypes hold roughly 2.5% of the sample. The specimen was PBMCs or T cells enriched from blood (not recorded which). The receptors derive from a woman between 40 and 50 years old with acute COVID-19.

The chain is built from TRBV5-6 and TRBJ1-3; D remains unclear. V lost 2 bases and J 0 bases, leaving 9 bases between the germline ends. Germline V CDR1 and CDR2: SGHDT, YYEEEE. This CDR3 comprises 15 residues. The CDR3: CASSFRLHSGNTIYF. As DNA, the CDR3 is TGTGCCAGCAGCTTTCGACTTCACTCTGGAAACACCATATATTTT. Full variable domain (outside the CDR3, taken from reference TRBV5-6 and TRBJ1-3): DAGVTQSPTHLIKTRGQQVTLRCSPKSGHDTVSWYQQALGQGPQFIFQYYEEEERQRGNFPDRFSGHQFPNYSSELNVNALLLGDSALYLCASSFRLHSGNTIYFGEGSWLTVV.

The chain is built from TRBV29-1 and TRBJ2-3; D is possibly TRBD2 (6 bases). Germline CDR1 SQVTM, CDR2 ANQGSEA. The V end was cut by 6 bases, the J end by 1 base, with 14 bases between. CDR3 length: 14 residues. The CDR3 reads CSVVGRGGTDTQYF. For the CDR3, the DNA is TGCAGCGTGGTCGGGCGGGGCGGCACAGATACGCAGTATTTT.

Note on this clone: One junction end does not reproduce the germline sequence, and a read error may be involved. The rearrangement joins TRBV7-7 to TRBJ2-6; the D is unclear. Germline values: CDR1 SSHAT, CDR2 FNYEAQ (reference sequence). The CDR3 contains 13 residues. For the CDR3, the DNA is TGTGCTAGCAGCGAGTCTGGGGCCAACGTCCTGACTTTC. Protein product: CASSESGANVLTF.

J is TRBJ1-5 and V is TRBV6-5; 10 bases are shared with TRBD1. Per the germline V gene, CDR1 is MNHEY and CDR2 is SVGAGI. The CDR3 is made up of 13 amino acids. The V segment lost 7 bases and the J segment 7 bases; nucleotides outside the gene matches: 4. For the CDR3, the DNA is TGTGCCAGCATTCGGACAGGGGGACAGCCCCAGCATTTT. It yields the protein CASIRTGGQPQHF.

This clone showed up just once. The V and J genes are TRBV5-1 and TRBJ2-1; 11 positions match TRBD2. Germline V gene lookup returns CDR1 SGHRS and CDR2 YFSETQ. The trim removed 4 bases at V and 7 bases at J, leaving 7 bases unmatched. This CDR3 spans 15 amino acids. CDR3 bases: TGCGCCAGCAGCATAGCGGGGGGGCCTAGAAATGAGCAGTTCTTC. Translation: CASSIAGGPRNEQFF.

The J gene is TRBJ2-2, the V gene TRBV19, with 9 bases identical to TRBD1. The CDR3 runs 16 residues. Germline CDR1 is LNHDA and CDR2 is SQIVND (reference sequence). V lost 9 bases and J lost 6; bases outside the gene matches: 14. CDR3 protein: CASNPPGTGFPGELFF. For the CDR3, the DNA is TGTGCCAGCAATCCCCCGGGGACAGGGTTTCCCGGGGAGCTGTTTTTT. The full variable domain, in which reference TRBV19 and TRBJ2-2 provide the parts outside the CDR3, is DGGITQSPKYLFRKEGQNVTLSCEQNLNHDAMYWYRQDPGQGLRLIYYSQIVNDFQKGDIAEGYSVSREKKESFPLTVTSAQKNPTAFYLCASNPPGTGFPGELFFGEGSRLTVL.

This sequence joins TRBV24-1 and TRBJ2-3; 7 bases line up with TRBD1. Germline CDR1 and CDR2: KGHDR and SFDVKD. V was pared by 4 bases and J by 4 bases, with 13 bases of the junction left unmatched. The CDR3 sequence is 17 residues long. In DNA form, the CDR3 reads TGTGCCACCAGTGACCCGATTGACAGGGTGTGGGCAGATACGCAGTATTTT. Its translation is CATSDPIDRVWADTQYF.

The V call is TRBV29-1, the J call TRBJ1-2, with 10 bases identical to TRBD1. Trimming removed 6 bases from V and 4 bases from J; junction bases left unmatched: 5. CDR3 length equals 13 residues. Germline V gene lookup returns CDR1 SQVTM and CDR2 ANQGSEA. The CDR3 DNA follows: TGCAGCGTCGGGGACAGGGGTGGCTATGGCTACACCTTC. This sequence encodes CSVGDRGGYGYTF.

The V and J genes are TRBV6-6 and TRBJ1-6; weak D call: TRBD1 (6 bases). The CDR3 consists of 14 residues. Germline V lookup: CDR1 MNHNY, CDR2 SVGAGI (reference sequence). The germline V and J ends were trimmed by 5 bases and 10 bases, with 15 bases remaining between them. CDR3 amino acids: CASSPRQANSPLHF. For the CDR3, the DNA is TGTGCCAGCAGTCCCCGACAGGCGAACTCACCCCTCCACTTT.

The gene calls are TRBV19 and TRBJ1-1, with TRBD1 matching over 9 bases. The CDR3 is made up of 13 amino acids. Looked up from germline, CDR1 is LNHDA and CDR2 is SQIVND (reference sequence). V lost 7 bases to trimming and J lost 6 bases; unmatched junction nucleotides: 6. CDR3: CASMGQGLPEAFF. CDR3 bases: TGTGCCAGTATGGGACAGGGATTACCTGAAGCTTTCTTT.

This chain links TRBV6-5 with TRBJ1-1; the D is unclear. Per the germline V gene, CDR1 is MNHEY and CDR2 is SVGAGI. The CDR3 is 14 residues long. V was shortened by 7 bases and J by 4 bases, with 16 bases between the two germline ends. For the CDR3, the DNA is TGTGCCAGCATCAACCTCGGGTTGCGCACTGAAGCTTTCTTT. Residues: CASINLGLRTEAFF.

The genes are TRBV7-2 and TRBJ2-1; D uncertain. Trimming stripped 5 bases from V and 8 bases from J, with 10 bases between. CDR3 length equals 12 residues. Germline V gene lookup returns CDR1 SGHTA and CDR2 FQGNSA. The CDR3 loop is CASSAARYEQFF. CDR3 DNA sequence: TGTGCCAGCAGCGCCGCTAGATATGAGCAGTTCTTC.

This sequence joins TRBV19 and TRBJ1-1; possibly TRBD1 for D (5 bases). CDR1 and CDR2 from the germline V gene are LNHDA and SQIVND (reference sequence). V lost 4 bases to trimming and J lost 1 base, with 13 bases between them. The CDR3 is 15 residues long. The CDR3 protein is CASSTAGRRNTEAFF. The CDR3 DNA is TGTGCCAGTAGTACGGCAGGGAGGAGGAACACTGAAGCTTTCTTT. The complete variable domain, with remaining parts taken from reference TRBV19 and TRBJ1-1, reads DGGITQSPKYLFRKEGQNVTLSCEQNLNHDAMYWYRQDPGQGLRLIYYSQIVNDFQKGDIAEGYSVSREKKESFPLTVTSAQKNPTAFYLCASSTAGRRNTEAFFGQGTRLTVV.

The V call is TRBV18, the J call TRBJ2-3; 9 bases agree with TRBD2. The CDR3 extends over 18 amino acids. The V and J ends lost 2 bases and 8 bases, in that order; junction bases with no gene match: 17. Germline values: CDR1 KGHSH, CDR2 LQKENI. CDR3 loop: CASSPNAPGLAAPPTQYF. CDR3 coding DNA: TGTGCCAGCTCACCAAACGCGCCGGGACTAGCAGCTCCACCTACGCAGTATTTT.

The chain recombines TRBV7-9 with TRBJ1-1, with D perhaps matching TRBD1 (6 bases). Germline CDR1 is SEHNR and CDR2 is FQNEAQ (reference sequence). The CDR3 totals 14 residues. Trimming shortened V by 10 bases and J by 4 bases, and 19 bases separated the two germline ends. The DNA of the CDR3 is TGTGCCACCGGCGGGGGGCCTCGGGGCACTGAAGCTTTCTTT. Protein: CATGGGPRGTEAFF.

The genes are TRBV5-4 and TRBJ1-1; D unresolved. The germline V gene encodes CDR1 SGHNT and CDR2 YYREEE (reference sequence). There are 13 residues in the CDR3. Between the trimmed V and J ends, which lost 4 bases and 4 bases, there was a span of 11 bases. The CDR3, as DNA: TGTGCCAGCAGCGATACTCAGGTCACTGAAGCTTTCTTT. Amino acids: CASSDTQVTEAFF. Based on the CDR3 plus reference TRBV5-4 and TRBJ1-1, the full variable domain is ETGVTQSPTHLIKTRGQQVTLRCSSQSGHNTVSWYQQALGQGPQFIFQYYREEENGRGNFPPRFSGLQFPNYSSELNVNALELDDSALYLCASSDTQVTEAFFGQGTRLTVV.

The chain couples TRBV5-1 to TRBJ1-5, with D perhaps TRBD1 (6 bases). The germline V gene encodes CDR1 SGHRS and CDR2 YFSETQ. The CDR3 length is 15 residues. Trimming stripped 0 bases from V and 3 bases from J, with 10 bases between. CDR3 residues: CASSLGDTSNQPQHF. Written as DNA, the CDR3 is TGCGCCAGCAGCTTGGGGGACACCTCCAATCAGCCCCAGCATTTT.

This clone was counted between two and nine times. The chain uses TRBV29-1 and TRBJ1-4; tentative D call: TRBD1 (5 bases). V lost 5 bases, J lost 5 bases, and 15 bases lay in between. This CDR3 contains 14 residues. Germline loops: CDR1 SQVTM, CDR2 ANQGSEA. CDR3 in DNA: TGCAGCGTTTCCGGGGGTTGGGGGAATGAAAAACTGTTTTTT. Encoded protein: CSVSGGWGNEKLFF.